This T cell receptor (beta chain) emerged from a study of blood T cell repertoires in COVID-19. From germline, CDR1 is SGHRS and CDR2 YFSETQ. The CDR3 is 15 amino acids. J was trimmed by 11 bases and V by 0 bases; bases with no gene match: 8. Allocation to cohorts depended on clinical history reported by the participants. Sequencing was performed with immunoSEQ multiplex PCR; in TCRdb, only in-frame clones are kept and a portion is missing. Among about 180,000 clones listed, more than 70% were seen once. The sample comprised PBMCs or T cells enriched from blood (not recorded which). The chain couples TRBV5-1 to TRBJ1-4; TRBD1 matches at 9 bases. The TCR originated in a woman between 25 and 40 years old who had recovered from COVID-19. The CDR3 nucleotides are TGCGCCAGCAGCTTGGGTGACAGGGGGAGCGAGAAACTGTTTTTT. This encodes CASSLGDRGSEKLFF.